This T cell receptor (beta chain) was retrieved from a study of T cells in Graves' hyperthyroidism and ophthalmopathy. For the study at large: Peripheral blood was secured at the point of initial diagnosis, before any treatment.

Between the trimmed V and J ends, which lost 6 bases and 4 bases, there was a span of 22 bases. Germline loops: CDR1 DFQATT, CDR2 SNEGSKA (reference sequence). The length of the CDR3 is 16 residues. TCR beta CDR3 sequences were amplified from RNA transcripts. A set of HTBI primers served as the primers for a first-round RT-PCR of the TCR CDR3. TCRdb analysed the multiplex PCR reads with MiXCR anew, one entry per CDR3 protein. The sample includes about half a million distinct CDR3 sequences, approximately 23% of them seen just once. Clinical symptoms, serum thyroxine, TRAb, thyroid ultrasound and orbital computed tomography informed diagnoses.

The chain has TRBV20-1 and TRBJ2-1; a possible D gene is TRBD2 (6 bases). Sequencing used blood. This TCR was sampled from a woman in her 70s with Graves' ophthalmopathy. The CDR3 spells CSAPESGAGYYNEQFF. DNA for the CDR3: TGCAGTGCCCCCGAAAGTGGAGCGGGTTATTACAATGAGCAGTTCTTC.